Below, 6 T cell receptor beta chains from the same sample are listed, as sequenced in a study of response to subunit inactivated influenza vaccine. TCRdb reprocessed the RT-PCR reads with MiXCR, giving one entry per CDR3 protein. The sample lists 750,000 to 850,000 distinct CDR3 sequences, about a fifth seen once, with about a tenth in the top ten. Sequencing used PBMCs from blood, obtained roughly 5 days after vaccination. Source of these receptors: a man aged 50-60 years who received an inactivated influenza vaccine.

The table lists this clonotype with a few counts. The chain links TRBV28 to TRBJ1-1; D is unresolved. The V end was cut by 6 bases, the J end by 6 bases, with 8 bases between. The V gene's germline CDR1 is MDHEN and CDR2 SYDVKM. The length of the CDR3 is 11 residues. CDR3 sequence: CASRRYSEAFF. In DNA form, the CDR3 reads TGTGCCAGCAGGAGGTATTCTGAAGCTTTCTTT.

The V gene is TRBV27, the J gene TRBJ2-3, with 12 bases identical to TRBD2. The CDR3 extends over 14 amino acids. J lost 6 bases, V lost 6 bases, and 4 bases had no gene match. Per germline, CDR1 MNHEY and CDR2 SMNVEV (reference sequence). In DNA, the CDR3 is TGTGCCAGCAGGACTAGCGGGAGCGTTGATACGCAGTATTTT. Protein product: CASRTSGSVDTQYF.

DNA of the CDR3: TGCAGTGCTTTCCGGACAGGTTTCAGCTCCTACAATGAGCAGTTCTTC. Translation: CSAFRTGFSSYNEQFF. The J gene is TRBJ2-1, the V gene TRBV20-1, with TRBD1 identical over 7 bases. V was clipped by 5 bases and J by 0 bases; unmatched bases: 10. The CDR3 is made up of 16 amino acids. Germline assignment: CDR1 DFQATT and CDR2 SNEGSKA (reference sequence).

This clonotype was seen ten or more times. The chain recombines TRBV2 with TRBJ2-3; 8 bases agree with TRBD2. J was trimmed by 3 bases and V by 6 bases; bases with no gene match: 5. Germline CDR1 and CDR2: SNHLY and FYNNEI. This CDR3 comprises 14 residues. CDR3 amino acids: CASSLLAVTDTQYF. The CDR3, as DNA: TGTGCCAGCAGCCTACTAGCGGTGACAGATACGCAGTATTTT.

The CDR3 DNA sequence: TGCAGTGCCATCGAAAAGGACCACCAGCCCCAGCATTTT. This translates into CSAIEKDHQPQHF. This chain joins TRBV20-1 and TRBJ1-5; D is undetermined. Germline V gene sequence: CDR1 DFQATT, CDR2 SNEGSKA (reference sequence). The CDR3 totals 13 residues. V was clipped by 6 bases and J by 7 bases, with 16 bases between them.

The rearrangement joins TRBV6-5 to TRBJ2-1; 7 bases are shared with TRBD2. CDR3 length: 15 residues. Germline CDR1 reads MNHEY; CDR2 reads SVGAGI. The ends lost 2 bases at V and 4 bases at J; junction bases unmatched: 5. This CDR3 reads CASSYGLAEYNEQFF. In DNA, the CDR3 is TGTGCCAGCAGTTACGGGCTAGCGGAATACAATGAGCAGTTCTTC.